This entry lists 19 T cell receptor beta chains sequenced from one sample in a study of PD-L1 blockade in urothelial cancer. Here immunoSEQ multiplex PCR was the method, and the copy in TCRdb shows in-frame clones only, minus some. The profile covers tens of thousands of clones, with nearly 90% appearing a single time and 6% to 9% taken by the ten largest. The sample was PBMCs, taken around atezolizumab (anti-PD-L1) treatment. All receptors come from a man aged 60-69 years with urothelial cancer.

This sequence joins TRBV5-1 and TRBJ2-5; TRBD1 agrees at 7 bases. Germline V lookup: CDR1 SGHRS, CDR2 YFSETQ. Germline trimming cut 4 bases from V and 1 base from J; bases unmatched to any gene: 4. The CDR3 totals 14 residues. The CDR3 DNA reads as TGCGCCAGCAGCAAAGGGACAGCCCAAGAGACCCAGTACTTC. It specifies CASSKGTAQETQYF.

The chain carries TRBV28 and TRBJ2-1; 7 nucleotides agree with TRBD1. The CDR3 loop spans 15 amino acids. V dropped 7 bases and J dropped 4; count of bases not matched to a gene: 10. Looked up from germline, CDR1 is MDHEN and CDR2 is SYDVKM. CDR3 nucleotides: TGTGCCAGCACCCTAAGGGACAGCTCTTACAATGAGCAGTTCTTC. This gives the protein CASTLRDSSYNEQFF.

V gene TRBV15 combines with J gene TRBJ2-2, with TRBD1 matching 11 bases. V was pared by 0 bases and J by 3 bases, with 3 bases of the junction left unmatched. Germline V gives CDR1 LNHNV, CDR2 YYDKDF (reference sequence). This CDR3 region has 17 residues. CDR3 loop: CATSREGTGGYTGELFF. The CDR3 nucleotides read TGTGCCACCAGCAGAGAAGGGACAGGGGGGTACACCGGGGAGCTGTTTTTT.

The chain couples TRBV14 to TRBJ2-1, with D perhaps matching TRBD1 (5 bases). Germline V gene data show CDR1 as SGHDN and CDR2 as FVKESK. Deletions cut 1 base from V and 0 bases from J, with 10 bases between. The CDR3 contains 16 residues. As DNA, the CDR3 is TGTGCCAGCAGCCAAGGGCGACAGAGCTCCTACAATGAGCAGTTCTTC. This translates into CASSQGRQSSYNEQFF.

The chain recombines TRBV23-1 with TRBJ2-7, with TRBD1 matching 11 bases. TRBV23-1 counts as an open reading frame of uncertain function. The CDR3 runs to 15 residues. V was clipped by 4 bases and J by 6 bases; unmatched bases: 8. CDR3 sequence (DNA): TGCGCCAGCAGTCGCCGGACAGGGGGCACGGGCGAGCAGTACTTC. The encoded protein is CASSRRTGGTGEQYF.

The chain uses TRBV5-1 and TRBJ1-6, with a weak D call TRBD1 (5 bases). The CDR3 is 14 residues long. Trimming pared 4 bases from V and 8 bases from J, leaving 13 bases between. Germline CDR1 reads SGHRS; CDR2 reads YFSETQ. This CDR3 reads CASSNGAIDSPLHF. In DNA, the CDR3 is TGCGCCAGCAGCAATGGGGCGATCGATTCACCCCTCCACTTT. Complete variable domain (other parts from reference TRBV5-1 and TRBJ1-6): KAGVTQTPRYLIKTRGQQVTLSCSPISGHRSVSWYQQTPGQGLQFLFEYFSETQRNKGNFPGRFSGRQFSNSRSEMNVSTLELGDSALYLCASSNGAIDSPLHFGNGTRLTVT.

V usage is TRBV4-3 and J usage is TRBJ2-3, with D perhaps TRBD1 (6 bases). The germline V and J ends were trimmed by 0 bases and 2 bases, with 15 bases remaining between them. The germline V gene has CDR1 LGHNA and CDR2 YSLEER. The CDR3 totals 17 residues. The CDR3 protein is CASSQEKFRDNTDTQYF. The CDR3 bases are TGCGCCAGCAGCCAAGAGAAATTCCGGGACAACACAGATACGCAGTATTTT.

The V and J genes are TRBV7-9 and TRBJ2-1; TRBD2 agrees at 11 bases. V lost 5 bases to trimming and J lost 3 bases; unmatched junction nucleotides: 15. This CDR3 comprises 19 residues. Germline lookup yields CDR1 SEHNR and CDR2 FQNEAQ (reference sequence). The CDR3 protein is CASSPRRILAGESYNEQFF. The CDR3 coding sequence is TGTGCCAGCAGCCCGAGGAGGATACTAGCGGGGGAAAGCTACAATGAGCAGTTCTTC.

The rearrangement links TRBV28 to TRBJ1-5; the D is unclear. This CDR3 is built from 14 residues. V lost 7 bases and J 9 bases, leaving 19 bases between the germline ends. Germline lookup yields CDR1 MDHEN and CDR2 SYDVKM. In nucleotides, the CDR3 is TGTGCCAGCAATCCTGTGATGGGTCCTAGGCCCCAGCATTTT. It yields the protein CASNPVMGPRPQHF.

This chain connects TRBV9 to TRBJ2-2, with D unclear. Germline V gives CDR1 SGDLS, CDR2 YYNGEE. The CDR3 is 14 amino acids. V was cut by 2 bases and J by 2 bases, with 7 bases left in between. The CDR3 protein is CASSVAGNTGELFF. In DNA, the CDR3 is TGTGCCAGCAGCGTGGCAGGTAACACCGGGGAGCTGTTTTTT.

The rearrangement links TRBV10-3 to TRBJ2-1; 9 positions match TRBD1. V shed 2 bases and J 5 bases; nucleotides not matched to a gene: 4. CDR1 ENHRY and CDR2 SYGVKD come from the germline V gene. The CDR3 extends over 15 amino acids. The CDR3 sequence: CAISEPDRGNNEQFF. CDR3 nucleotides: TGTGCCATCAGTGAGCCTGACAGGGGGAACAATGAGCAGTTCTTC.

The genes are TRBV27 and TRBJ2-6, with 7 bases lining up with TRBD1. The J segment lost 1 base and the V segment lost 5 bases, leaving 11 bases of the junction unmatched. This CDR3 has 18 residues. Germline V gene data show CDR1 as MNHEY and CDR2 as SMNVEV (reference sequence). The CDR3 spells CASSPQGLIGSGANVLTF. Written as DNA, the CDR3 is TGTGCCAGCAGTCCACAGGGGCTCATCGGGTCTGGGGCCAACGTCCTGACTTTC.

The sample holds one count of this clone. This CDR3 is CASSLSYRYSTDTQYF. The CDR3 DNA follows: TGCGCCAGCAGCCTCTCCTACAGGTATAGCACAGATACGCAGTATTTT. The chain uses TRBV4-1 and TRBJ2-3, with TRBD1 as a possible D gene (5 bases). Germline V gene lookup returns CDR1 MGHRA and CDR2 YSYEKL. CDR3 length equals 16 residues. Trimming removed 4 bases at V and 0 bases at J, with 14 bases between.

The gene calls are TRBV11-3 and TRBJ2-1; D is unclear. Germline V lookup: CDR1 SGHNT, CDR2 YENEEA. V gave up 11 bases and J gave up 5 bases, with 19 bases separating them. The CDR3 sequence is 14 residues long. The CDR3 sequence is CASRGRRPHNEQFF. The CDR3 nucleotides read TGTGCCTCCCGCGGCCGGAGACCCCACAATGAGCAGTTCTTC.

The chain recombines TRBV2 with TRBJ2-4, with 15 positions matching TRBD2. The CDR3 extends over 14 amino acids. The V segment lost 3 bases and the J segment 10 bases; nucleotides outside the gene matches: 1. Germline CDR1 SNHLY, CDR2 FYNNEI. The CDR3 spells CASSEGLAGGIQYF. CDR3 coding DNA: TGTGCCAGCAGTGAGGGACTAGCGGGGGGAATTCAGTACTTC.

The chain is built from TRBV4-1 and TRBJ2-5; the match to TRBD1 covers 7 bases. Germline trimming cut 4 bases from V and 2 bases from J; bases unmatched to any gene: 13. The germline CDR1 and CDR2 sequences are MGHRA and YSYEKL. CDR3 length: 17 amino acids. This chain's CDR3 is CASSLPPQGSDQETQYF. CDR3 sequence (DNA): TGCGCCAGCAGCCTACCCCCACAGGGGTCTGATCAAGAGACCCAGTACTTC.

The chain has TRBV5-5 and TRBJ1-2; D is unclear. V was shortened by 0 bases and J by 2 bases, with 11 bases between the two germline ends. Germline CDR1 reads SGHKS; CDR2 reads YYEKEE (reference sequence). The length of the CDR3 is 15 residues. The CDR3 loop is CASSLVSGINYGYTF. The CDR3 coding sequence is TGTGCCAGCAGCTTGGTTTCGGGGATCAACTATGGCTACACCTTC. Full variable domain (missing parts from reference TRBV5-5 and TRBJ1-2): DAGVTQSPTHLIKTRGQQVTLRCSPISGHKSVSWYQQVLGQGPQFIFQYYEKEERGRGNFPDRFSARQFPNYSSELNVNALLLGDSALYLCASSLVSGINYGYTFGSGTRLTVV.

The V and J genes are TRBV18 and TRBJ2-3; the D gene is possibly TRBD2 (6 bases). The germline V and J ends were trimmed by 4 bases and 5 bases, with 16 bases remaining between them. Germline V gives CDR1 KGHSH, CDR2 LQKENI. The CDR3 has 15 amino acids. This CDR3 reads CASSQNRGMGDTQYF. The CDR3 DNA follows: TGTGCCAGCTCACAGAATCGGGGGATGGGAGATACGCAGTATTTT.

The V gene is TRBV19, the J gene TRBJ2-7, with D possibly TRBD1 on 6 matching bases. The germline V gene has CDR1 LNHDA and CDR2 SQIVND (reference sequence). The CDR3 length is 13 residues. V lost 5 bases, J lost 0 bases, and 8 bases lay in between. The chain's CDR3 is CASSSGHSYEQYF. The CDR3, as DNA: TGTGCCAGTAGTTCGGGACACTCCTACGAGCAGTACTTC.